This T cell receptor beta chain was recorded in a study of blood T cell repertoires in COVID-19. Data came from immunoSEQ multiplex PCR; TCRdb stores just in-frame clones and leaves some out. The profile covers 160,000 or so clones, with roughly 77% appearing a single time and 6.5% to 7% taken by the ten largest. This clone was counted ten times or more. Other DNA sequences from this sample encode an identical CDR3 as well. The sample consisted of peripheral blood. The receptor was isolated from a man in his 70s with active or convalescent COVID-19.

The CDR3 is CASSLDSYGYTF. CDR3 in DNA: TGTGCCAGCAGCCTAGACAGCTATGGCTACACCTTC. The chain is built from TRBV7-9 and TRBJ1-2; D possibly corresponds to TRBD1 (5 bases). The V gene's germline CDR1 is SEHNR and CDR2 FQNEAQ (reference sequence). Trimming stripped 5 bases from V and 4 bases from J, with 8 bases between. The CDR3 runs 12 residues.